Following are 21 T cell receptor beta chains from one sample sequenced in a study of human T cells and chemical hapten exposure. The time point denotes: pre-sensitization, week 0. As for treatment: therapeutic diphenylcyclopropenone sensitization with weekly scalp DPC. MiXCR was run by TCRdb on the RACE reads, yielding one entry per CDR3 protein. The sample gives 95,000 to 150,000 distinct CDR3 sequences, about 13% of which show up once; approximately 2.6% is in the top ten. This specimen was whole blood, taken in connection with sensitization to the hapten diphenylcyclopropenone (DPC). The receptor source for this set is a woman aged 18-29 years with alopecia areata. Some clones in this sample may be carry-over from other donors' samples.

This clonotype was recorded at least ten times. V usage is TRBV4-3 and J usage is TRBJ1-2, with 7 bases lining up with TRBD1. This CDR3 has 16 residues. V trimming: 1 base; J trimming: 4 bases; junction bases outside the gene matches: 9. Looked up from germline, CDR1 is LGHNA and CDR2 is YSLEER. The CDR3 region has the DNA TGCGCCAGCAGCCAAGGGTCTCCAGGGGGTGTCTATGGCTACACCTTC. This translates into CASSQGSPGGVYGYTF.

This clonotype has only a few counts. The chain combines TRBV7-2 with TRBJ1-1; 7 bases are shared with TRBD1. Trimming removed 2 bases from V and 6 bases from J; junction bases left unmatched: 6. Germline CDR1 is SGHTA and CDR2 is FQGNSA. The CDR3 sequence is 14 residues long. The CDR3 coding sequence is TGTGCCAGCAGCTTAAGACAGGGTGTCCCTGAAGCTTTCTTT. Its translation: CASSLRQGVPEAFF.

The V and J genes are TRBV30 and TRBJ2-5; D gene unclear. The CDR3 is 12 amino acids. The germline gives CDR1 GTSNPN, CDR2 SVGIG (reference sequence). Between the trimmed V and J ends, which lost 4 bases and 0 bases, there was a span of 6 bases. Here the CDR3 reads CAWTENQETQYF. In DNA, the CDR3 is TGTGCCTGGACAGAGAACCAAGAGACCCAGTACTTC. The full variable domain, in which reference TRBV30 and TRBJ2-5 provide the parts outside the CDR3, is SQTIHQWPATLVQPVGSPLSLECTVEGTSNPNLYWYRQAAGRGLQLLFYSVGIGQISSEVPQNLSASRPQDRQFILSSKKLLLSDSGFYLCAWTENQETQYFGPGTRLLVL.

This clonotype was counted a few times. This chain joins TRBV6-6 and TRBJ1-6, with a weak D call TRBD1 (5 bases). The CDR3 is made up of 15 amino acids. V gave up 0 bases and J gave up 10 bases, with 13 bases separating them. Germline CDR1 is MNHNY and CDR2 is SVGAGI (reference sequence). The CDR3 DNA follows: TGTGCCAGCAGTTACTCGAAGGGACGGGGGTCACCCCTCCACTTT. Translating it yields CASSYSKGRGSPLHF.

The chain links TRBV29-1 to TRBJ2-3; D is perhaps TRBD2 (5 bases). V lost 7 bases, J lost 0 bases, and 14 bases lay in between. The CDR3 is 14 amino acids. The germline gives CDR1 SQVTM, CDR2 ANQGSEA. The DNA for the CDR3 is TGCAGCGCGGACCGGGAAACTAGCACAGATACGCAGTATTTT. It is translated as CSADRETSTDTQYF.

This clonotype was detected a few times. The chain couples TRBV7-9 to TRBJ1-2; D gene uncertain. Trimming pared 2 bases from V and 6 bases from J, leaving 13 bases between. Germline V lookup: CDR1 SEHNR, CDR2 FQNEAQ (reference sequence). This CDR3 spans 14 amino acids. The CDR3 DNA sequence: TGTGCCAGCAGCTTAAAAGTCGCAAGGGATGGCTACACCTTC. It specifies CASSLKVARDGYTF.

This clonotype occurred a few times. The CDR3 spells CASSRDIVNTGELFF. CDR3 DNA: TGTGCCAGCAGCCGGGACATAGTCAACACCGGGGAGCTGTTTTTT. The rearrangement links TRBV7-6 to TRBJ2-2; D might be TRBD1 (6 bases). The V gene's germline CDR1 is SGHVS and CDR2 FNYEAQ. There are 15 residues in the CDR3. V was clipped by 5 bases and J by 2 bases, with 12 bases between them.

This clonotype has more than one count but fewer than ten. The chain links TRBV6-2 or TRBV6-3 to TRBJ1-1; D is ambiguous. The CDR3 is 13 residues long. Germline values: CDR1 MNHEY, CDR2 SVGEGT. The V and J ends lost 5 bases and 2 bases respectively, with 9 bases between them. The CDR3 sequence: CASSIRENTEAFF. The CDR3 DNA follows: TGTGCCAGCAGTATCCGGGAAAACACTGAAGCTTTCTTT.

Only a few counts were recorded for this clonotype. The chain couples TRBV6-5 to TRBJ2-6; tentatively, D is TRBD2 (5 bases). The V end was cut by 2 bases, the J end by 4 bases, with 9 bases between. Per the germline V gene, CDR1 is MNHEY and CDR2 is SVGAGI. The CDR3 is 15 amino acids. CDR3 nucleotides: TGTGCCAGCAGTTACCACGGGGTCGGGGCCAACGTCCTGACTTTC. Amino acids: CASSYHGVGANVLTF.

The chain joins TRBV20-1 to TRBJ2-7, with D maybe TRBD1 (6 bases). This CDR3 is 11 amino acids long. Germline loops: CDR1 DFQATT, CDR2 SNEGSKA (reference sequence). Trimming removed 0 bases from V and 6 bases from J, with 6 bases in between. The CDR3 bases are TGCAGTGCTAGAGACAGGGGCGAGCAGTACTTC. Translated, it gives CSARDRGEQYF.

This clonotype was seen many times. The chain recombines TRBV4-3 with TRBJ2-3; a weak D match, TRBD2 (5 bases). The V end was cut by 0 bases, the J end by 4 bases, with 14 bases between. The V gene's germline CDR1 is LGHNA and CDR2 YSLEER. The length of the CDR3 is 16 residues. CDR3 amino acids: CASSQDGYEEADTQYF. The CDR3 region has the DNA TGCGCCAGCAGCCAAGATGGGTATGAGGAGGCAGATACGCAGTATTTT.

This clonotype was recorded a few times. The chain has TRBV15 and TRBJ2-2, with a weak D call TRBD1 (6 bases). Per germline, CDR1 LNHNV and CDR2 YYDKDF (reference sequence). CDR3 length equals 15 residues. The ends were cut back, 3 bases at V and 0 bases at J, with 8 bases in the middle. This CDR3 is CATSRDSSNTGELFF. Here the CDR3 DNA reads TGTGCCACCAGCAGGGACAGCTCGAACACCGGGGAGCTGTTTTTT.

The chain recombines TRBV7-6 with TRBJ2-1; 9 positions agree with TRBD2. Germline CDR1 SGHVS, CDR2 FNYEAQ. The CDR3 is made up of 16 amino acids. The V and J ends lost 1 base and 8 bases, in that order; junction bases with no gene match: 9. The CDR3 region is CASSLEYGGGAYEQFF. CDR3 nucleotide sequence: TGTGCCAGCAGCTTAGAATACGGCGGGGGGGCCTATGAGCAGTTCTTC. Drawing the rest from reference TRBV7-6 and TRBJ2-1, the complete variable domain is GAGVSQSPRYKVTKRGQDVALRCDPISGHVSLYWYRQALGQGPEFLTYFNYEAQQDKSGLPNDRFSAERPEGSISTLTIQRTEQRDSAMYRCASSLEYGGGAYEQFFGPGTRLTVL.

This clonotype was seen ten or more times. The chain is built from TRBV20-1 and TRBJ1-5, with D perhaps TRBD1 (6 bases). The V and J ends lost 2 bases and 5 bases respectively, with 10 bases between them. The CDR3 contains 13 residues. Per germline, CDR1 DFQATT and CDR2 SNEGSKA (reference sequence). This CDR3 is CSARKGGDQPQHF. Here the CDR3 DNA reads TGCAGTGCTAGAAAGGGGGGCGATCAGCCCCAGCATTTT.

This clonotype showed up just a few times. The chain uses TRBV20-1 and TRBJ1-2, with D uncertain. V lost 3 bases, J lost 5 bases, and 7 bases lay in between. Looked up from germline, CDR1 is DFQATT and CDR2 is SNEGSKA (reference sequence). There are 11 residues in the CDR3. The CDR3 sequence: CSARGIYGYTF. The CDR3 DNA reads as TGCAGTGCTAGGGGCATTTATGGCTACACCTTC.

This clonotype was found a few times. The CDR3 region has the DNA TGCAGCGTTGAAGCTTGGATAGGGCGGACGAACACTGAAGCTTTCTTT. Translated, it gives CSVEAWIGRTNTEAFF. This chain links TRBV29-1 with TRBJ1-1; D call uncertain. This CDR3 has 16 amino acids. The V gene lost 1 base and the J gene lost 1 base, with 16 bases spanning the gap. Germline V gives CDR1 SQVTM, CDR2 ANQGSEA.

There are a few counts of this clonotype. This sequence joins TRBV4-3 and TRBJ2-3, with D possibly being TRBD2 (5 bases). V was pared by 0 bases and J by 0 bases, with 10 bases between. CDR3 size: 16 residues. The germline V gene encodes CDR1 LGHNA and CDR2 YSLEER. The CDR3 DNA reads TGCGCCAGCAGCCAAGAGGGAGCTCTAAGCACAGATACGCAGTATTTT. Amino acid sequence: CASSQEGALSTDTQYF.

This clonotype showed up just a few times. The chain has TRBV7-3 and TRBJ1-2, with D perhaps matching TRBD1 (6 bases). Germline loops: CDR1 SGHTA, CDR2 FQGTGA. V was cut by 0 bases and J by 6 bases, with 11 bases left in between. The CDR3 covers 14 residues. The CDR3 sequence is CASSLTSRGDGYTF. The CDR3 region has the DNA TGTGCCAGCAGCTTAACGAGCAGGGGAGATGGCTACACCTTC.

This clonotype was detected a few times. This chain connects TRBV6-6 to TRBJ2-3, with D perhaps matching TRBD1 or TRBD2 (5 bases each). CDR3 length: 16 residues. Per the germline V gene, CDR1 is MNHNY and CDR2 is SVGAGI (reference sequence). V was trimmed by 0 bases and J by 5 bases, leaving 15 bases between them. The CDR3: CASSYSADPRGDTQYF. The CDR3 DNA follows: TGTGCCAGCAGTTACTCGGCGGACCCGAGGGGAGATACGCAGTATTTT.

This clonotype came up many times. The gene calls are TRBV29-1 and TRBJ1-4; D gene unclear. The germline V gene encodes CDR1 SQVTM and CDR2 ANQGSEA. The length of the CDR3 is 12 residues. V shed 4 bases and J shed 3 bases, with 6 bases lying between them. The CDR3 here is CSVGQANEKLFF. DNA for the CDR3: TGCAGCGTTGGCCAGGCTAATGAAAAACTGTTTTTT. The entire variable domain, with the rest obtained from reference TRBV29-1 and TRBJ1-4, is as follows: SAVISQKPSRDICQRGTSLTIQCQVDSQVTMMFWYRQQPGQSLTLIATANQGSEATYESGFVIDKFPISRPNLTFSTLTVSNMSPEDSSIYLCSVGQANEKLFFGSGTQLSVL.

This chain connects TRBV20-1 to TRBJ2-2; D not resolved. This CDR3 has 14 residues. Per germline, CDR1 DFQATT and CDR2 SNEGSKA (reference sequence). Between the trimmed V and J ends, which lost 3 bases and 1 base, there was a span of 9 bases. CDR3 residues: CSARNAKNTGELFF. CDR3 nucleotides: TGCAGTGCTAGGAACGCGAAGAACACCGGGGAGCTGTTTTTT.